These 27 T cell receptor beta chains originate from one sample sequenced in a study of OX40 agonist ivuxolimab in advanced cancers. Assay used: immunoSEQ multiplex PCR; TCRdb lists only in-frame clones, some missing. Of about 79,000 clones listed, about nine tenths are singletons. This specimen was CD4+ or CD8+ T cells sorted from blood, taken in a trial of the OX40 agonist ivuxolimab. The receptor source for this set is an adult with an advanced solid tumor such as melanoma, head and neck, liver or kidney cancer.

This clone was recorded once. CDR3 region: CASSIIPAGTGELFF. The CDR3 nucleotides are TGTGCCAGTAGTATAATCCCGGCGGGGACCGGGGAGCTGTTTTTT. This chain links TRBV19 with TRBJ2-2; TRBD2 is a possible D gene (6 bases). The V end was cut by 2 bases, the J end by 5 bases, with 12 bases between. Per the germline V gene, CDR1 is LNHDA and CDR2 is SQIVND (reference sequence). The CDR3 is 15 residues long.

This clone was recorded once. V and J are TRBV5-5 and TRBJ1-1, with D possibly matching TRBD1 (5 bases). The CDR3 has 15 amino acids. Germline-derived CDR1 and CDR2 are SGHKS and YYEKEE (reference sequence). Trimming took off 2 bases at V and 2 bases at J, with 13 bases between the two ends. Here the CDR3 reads CASSFQGTTNTEAFF. The CDR3 DNA reads as TGTGCCAGCAGCTTTCAGGGAACGACTAACACTGAAGCTTTCTTT.

The chain uses TRBV5-6 and TRBJ2-1, with D possibly being TRBD2 (6 bases). V was pared by 2 bases and J by 2 bases, with 14 bases between. CDR3 length: 16 amino acids. The germline gives CDR1 SGHDT, CDR2 YYEEEE. The CDR3 region is CASSFRGRITYNEQFF. CDR3 bases: TGTGCCAGCAGCTTCCGTGGGAGGATAACCTACAATGAGCAGTTCTTC.

This clone was seen only a few times. The CDR3 sequence is CANTEAFF. CDR3 DNA: TGCGCGAACACTGAAGCTTTCTTT. The V gene is TRBV20-1, the J gene TRBJ1-1; no definite D call. Germline lookup yields CDR1 DFQATT and CDR2 SNEGSKA (reference sequence). CDR3 length: 8 residues.

This clone was recorded only once. This sequence joins TRBV28 and TRBJ1-2; D unresolved. The germline gives CDR1 MDHEN, CDR2 SYDVKM. The V gene lost 5 bases and the J gene lost 4 bases, with 5 bases spanning the gap. CDR3 size: 11 residues. In DNA form, the CDR3 reads TGTGCCAGCAGTGGGAGCTATGGCTACACCTTC. Translating it yields CASSGSYGYTF.

The genes are TRBV5-6 and TRBJ1-2, with D unclear. This CDR3 spans 16 amino acids. V lost 0 bases, J lost 1 base, and 13 bases lay in between. Germline loops: CDR1 SGHDT, CDR2 YYEEEE. CDR3 amino acids: CASSLEVLAGNYGYTF. The CDR3 DNA sequence: TGTGCCAGCAGCTTGGAGGTTCTAGCAGGTAACTATGGCTACACCTTC.

The chain couples TRBV11-2 to TRBJ2-5; TRBD1 might be the D (6 bases). Germline V gives CDR1 SGHAT, CDR2 FQNNGV. V lost 9 bases to trimming and J lost 3 bases, with 14 bases between them. This CDR3 is built from 13 residues. CDR3 nucleotide sequence: TGTGCCAGACCTCTGGCAGGGGAAGAGACCCAGTACTTC. Translated, it gives CARPLAGEETQYF.

The V call is TRBV6-5, the J call TRBJ2-1; D gene ambiguous. The CDR3 has 14 residues. From germline, CDR1 is MNHEY and CDR2 SVGAGI. Trimming cost V 7 bases and J 5 bases, with 15 bases left between them. CDR3 sequence reads: CASTEIGEDNEQFF. For the CDR3, the DNA is TGTGCCAGCACCGAAATTGGAGAAGACAATGAGCAGTTCTTC.

The DNA for the CDR3 is TGTGCCAGCTCATCCAGACGGACTAGCGGGAGGGAGATTAAAGAGACCCAGTACTTC. It translates to CASSSRRTSGREIKETQYF. V and J are TRBV18 and TRBJ2-5, with 15 bases fitting TRBD2. Germline-derived CDR1 and CDR2 are KGHSH and LQKENI. This CDR3 is 19 amino acids long. V gave up 5 bases and J gave up 3 bases; unmatched junction bases: 13.

The chain combines TRBV27 with TRBJ1-6; D gene ambiguous. This CDR3 has 14 amino acids. Germline CDR1 MNHEY, CDR2 SMNVEV (reference sequence). V lost 2 bases to trimming and J lost 7 bases, with 9 bases between them. The CDR3 region has the DNA TGTGCCAGCAGTTTACGGGAAAAGAATTCACCCCTCCACTTT. Its translation is CASSLREKNSPLHF.

The chain carries TRBV11-3 and TRBJ2-3; no firm D call. Germline CDR1 is SGHNT and CDR2 is YENEEA. Trimming took off 3 bases at V and 9 bases at J, with 10 bases between the two ends. The CDR3 is 12 amino acids. This chain's CDR3 is CASSLGAGTQYF. The CDR3 DNA is TGTGCCAGCAGCTTGGGCGCTGGAACGCAGTATTTT.

The chain uses TRBV28 and TRBJ2-4, with TRBD1 matching over 7 bases. The CDR3 has 14 amino acids. Germline CDR1 reads MDHEN; CDR2 reads SYDVKM. The V segment lost 4 bases and the J segment 4 bases; nucleotides outside the gene matches: 4. This CDR3 is CASSSGTVKNIQYF. For the CDR3, the DNA is TGTGCCAGCAGTTCCGGGACAGTTAAAAACATTCAGTACTTC. The variable domain in full, with the rest retrieved from reference TRBV28 and TRBJ2-4, is DVKVTQSSRYLVKRTGEKVFLECVQDMDHENMFWYRQDPGLGLRLIYFSYDVKMKEKGDIPEGYSVSREKKERFSLILESASTNQTSMYLCASSSGTVKNIQYFGAGTRLSVL.

The chain carries TRBV10-1 and TRBJ1-1; D is uncertain. Germline lookup yields CDR1 WNHNN and CDR2 SYGVQD (reference sequence). V lost 6 bases and J 1 base, leaving 12 bases between the germline ends. The CDR3 loop spans 14 amino acids. The CDR3 spells CASSWTDENTEAFF. The CDR3 coding sequence is TGCGCCAGCAGCTGGACGGACGAGAACACTGAAGCTTTCTTT.

The chain joins TRBV6-5 to TRBJ1-5; possible D gene TRBD1, 5 bases. With 6 bases removed from V and 0 bases from J, the gap between germline ends came to 12 bases. The CDR3 runs to 15 residues. Germline CDR1 MNHEY, CDR2 SVGAGI. CDR3: CASRRQLHSNQPQHF. CDR3 sequence (DNA): TGTGCCAGCAGAAGACAGCTTCATAGCAATCAGCCCCAGCATTTT.

The rearrangement joins TRBV19 to TRBJ2-1, with 12 bases identical to TRBD2. J was trimmed by 4 bases and V by 5 bases; bases with no gene match: 3. The CDR3 loop spans 15 amino acids. Germline values: CDR1 LNHDA, CDR2 SQIVND (reference sequence). CDR3 region: CASSRTSGDYNEQFF. In DNA, the CDR3 is TGTGCCAGTAGTCGGACTAGCGGGGATTACAATGAGCAGTTCTTC. Filled out from reference TRBV19 and TRBJ2-1, the complete variable domain reads DGGITQSPKYLFRKEGQNVTLSCEQNLNHDAMYWYRQDPGQGLRLIYYSQIVNDFQKGDIAEGYSVSREKKESFPLTVTSAQKNPTAFYLCASSRTSGDYNEQFFGPGTRLTVL.

The chain recombines TRBV18 with TRBJ2-5; tentative D call: TRBD1 (6 bases). CDR1 is KGHSH and CDR2 is LQKENI in the germline V gene. Between the trimmed V and J ends, which lost 6 bases and 5 bases, there was a span of 16 bases. The CDR3 length is 14 residues. CDR3: CASSREATGETQYF. In DNA form, the CDR3 reads TGTGCCAGCTCCCGGGAAGCCACAGGGGAGACCCAGTACTTC. The full variable domain, with the rest looked up from reference TRBV18 and TRBJ2-5, is NAGVMQNPRHLVRRRGQEARLRCSPMKGHSHVYWYRQLPEEGLKFMVYLQKENIIDESGMPKERFSAEFPKEGPSILRIQQVVRGDSAAYFCASSREATGETQYFGPGTRLLVL.

This clone was seen a handful of times. The V and J genes are TRBV2 and TRBJ1-5; D unclear. Deletions cut 3 bases from V and 3 bases from J, with 0 bases between. This CDR3 comprises 11 residues. The germline V gene encodes CDR1 SNHLY and CDR2 FYNNEI. The CDR3, as DNA: TGTGCCAGCAGTGACAATCAGCCCCAGCATTTT. Its translation: CASSDNQPQHF.

The chain carries TRBV11-3 and TRBJ2-1; 9 bases match TRBD2. Germline V gene data show CDR1 as SGHNT and CDR2 as YENEEA. The CDR3 covers 15 residues. The trim removed 4 bases at V and 2 bases at J, leaving 3 bases unmatched. The CDR3 bases are TGTGCCAGCAGCTCCAGCGGGAGGCCCTACAATGAGCAGTTCTTC. It translates to CASSSSGRPYNEQFF.

The chain is built from TRBV27 and TRBJ2-7, with D perhaps TRBD1 (6 bases). Germline V gives CDR1 MNHEY, CDR2 SMNVEV (reference sequence). CDR3 length: 14 amino acids. V was clipped by 6 bases and J by 3 bases, with 15 bases between them. CDR3 sequence reads: CASRVQTGHYEQYF. The CDR3 coding sequence is TGTGCCAGCAGAGTGCAGACAGGACACTACGAGCAGTACTTC.

This chain connects TRBV4-1 to TRBJ1-6; TRBD1 aligns across 9 bases. Trimming cost V 0 bases and J 8 bases; bases outside gene matches: 8. Germline CDR1 reads MGHRA; CDR2 reads YSYEKL. This CDR3 has 17 residues. The CDR3 region is CASSQEVRTGADSPLHF. In DNA form, the CDR3 reads TGCGCCAGCAGCCAAGAAGTGAGGACAGGGGCAGATTCACCCCTCCACTTT.

The chain carries TRBV5-1 and TRBJ2-2; TRBD1 matches 11 bases. The trim removed 4 bases at V and 4 bases at J, leaving 12 bases unmatched. Germline CDR1 and CDR2: SGHRS and YFSETQ. This CDR3 has 18 residues. DNA of the CDR3: TGCGCCAGCAGCACCCTAGGACAGGGGGCTGGTGTCACCGGGGAGCTGTTTTTT. Translation: CASSTLGQGAGVTGELFF.

The chain uses TRBV5-1 and TRBJ1-4; maybe TRBD1 (6 bases). This CDR3 contains 14 residues. In germline, CDR1 is SGHRS, CDR2 YFSETQ. V was trimmed by 5 bases and J by 10 bases, leaving 18 bases between them. The CDR3 sequence: CASSSDRSKGKLFF. In nucleotides, the CDR3 is TGCGCCAGCAGTTCGGACAGATCCAAAGGAAAACTGTTTTTT.

The V and J genes are TRBV5-4 and TRBJ2-5; 7 bases match TRBD1. V trimming: 4 bases; J trimming: 9 bases; junction bases outside the gene matches: 3. The germline gives CDR1 SGHNT, CDR2 YYREEE (reference sequence). The CDR3 is 11 residues long. The CDR3 region is CASSATGPQYF. CDR3 nucleotides: TGTGCCAGCAGCGCGACAGGGCCCCAGTACTTC.

The V gene is TRBV29-1, the J gene TRBJ2-7; possibly TRBD1 for D (6 bases). The CDR3 sequence is 12 residues long. Deletions cut 6 bases from V and 1 base from J, with 10 bases between. The germline V gene has CDR1 SQVTM and CDR2 ANQGSEA. CDR3 amino acids: CSVVQGSYEQYF. Written as DNA, the CDR3 is TGCAGCGTAGTACAGGGTTCCTACGAGCAGTACTTC.

The CDR3 loop reads CASSLNVGYYEQYF. The CDR3 DNA reads TGCGCCAGCAGCTTGAATGTAGGGTACTACGAGCAGTACTTC. The chain is built from TRBV5-1 and TRBJ2-7; no definite D call. V was clipped by 1 base and J by 3 bases, with 11 bases between them. The CDR3 loop spans 14 amino acids. Germline values: CDR1 SGHRS, CDR2 YFSETQ.

This CDR3 is CASSESVAGSYNEQFF. The CDR3 bases are TGCGCCAGCAGTGAGTCAGTGGCAGGGTCCTACAATGAGCAGTTCTTC. The J gene is TRBJ2-1, the V gene TRBV10-1; D is possibly TRBD1 (5 bases). The CDR3 consists of 16 residues. With 0 bases removed from V and 1 base from J, the gap between germline ends came to 10 bases. Germline V lookup: CDR1 WNHNN, CDR2 SYGVQD (reference sequence).

The sample holds a few counts of this clone. This chain uses TRBV5-1 with TRBJ2-1, with 8 positions matching TRBD2. V dropped 0 bases and J dropped 5; count of bases not matched to a gene: 10. The CDR3 is made up of 17 amino acids. Looked up from germline, CDR1 is SGHRS and CDR2 is YFSETQ. The CDR3 spells CASSLGGSGASNNEQFF. For the CDR3, the DNA is TGCGCCAGCAGCTTGGGGGGTAGCGGGGCATCCAACAATGAGCAGTTCTTC.